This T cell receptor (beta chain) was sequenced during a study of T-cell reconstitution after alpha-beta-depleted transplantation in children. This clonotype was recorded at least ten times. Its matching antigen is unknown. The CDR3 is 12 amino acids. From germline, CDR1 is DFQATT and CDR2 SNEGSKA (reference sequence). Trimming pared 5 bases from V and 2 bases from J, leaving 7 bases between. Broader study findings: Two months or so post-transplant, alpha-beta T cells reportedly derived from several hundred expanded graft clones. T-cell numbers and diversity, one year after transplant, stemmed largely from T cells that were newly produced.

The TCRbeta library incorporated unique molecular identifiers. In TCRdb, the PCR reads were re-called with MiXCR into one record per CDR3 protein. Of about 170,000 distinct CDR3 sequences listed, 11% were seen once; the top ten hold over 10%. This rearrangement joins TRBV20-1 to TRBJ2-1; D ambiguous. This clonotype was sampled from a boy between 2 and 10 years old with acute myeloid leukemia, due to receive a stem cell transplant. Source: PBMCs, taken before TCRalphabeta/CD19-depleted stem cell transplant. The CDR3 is CSAEPTYNEQFF. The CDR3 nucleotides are TGCAGTGCTGAGCCAACCTACAATGAGCAGTTCTTC.